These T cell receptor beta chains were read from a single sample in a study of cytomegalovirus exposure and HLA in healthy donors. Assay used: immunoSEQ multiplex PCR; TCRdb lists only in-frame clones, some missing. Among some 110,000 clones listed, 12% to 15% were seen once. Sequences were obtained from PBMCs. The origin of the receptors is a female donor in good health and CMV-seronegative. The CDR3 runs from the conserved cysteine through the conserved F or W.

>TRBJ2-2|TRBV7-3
CASSLASGSTGELFF
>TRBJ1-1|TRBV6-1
CASSGGQITEAFF
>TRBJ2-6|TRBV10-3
CAISSLAGANVLTF
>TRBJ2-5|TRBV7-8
CASSLEGYSGMVETQYF
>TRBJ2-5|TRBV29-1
CSVEDHRGWEQYF
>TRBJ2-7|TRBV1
CTSSHDRGGPSYEQYF
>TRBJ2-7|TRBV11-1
CASSTQREQYF
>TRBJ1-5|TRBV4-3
CASSQDSVGNQPQHF
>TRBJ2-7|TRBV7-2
CASSPFVAGSYEQYF
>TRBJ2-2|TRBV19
CASSIAGAPGTGELFF
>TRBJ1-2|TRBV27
CASKREGGAYGYTF
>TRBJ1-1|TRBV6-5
CASSYSDSPGPEAFF
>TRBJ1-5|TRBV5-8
CASSFDLGSNQPQHF
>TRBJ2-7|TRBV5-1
CASSFGPADEQYF
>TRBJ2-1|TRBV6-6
CASSFSGGEGGEQFF
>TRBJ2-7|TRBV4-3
CASSQESTEFSHSYEQYF
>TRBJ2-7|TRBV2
CASSVGLASYEQYF
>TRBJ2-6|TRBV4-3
CASSQEEGEGRPAGANVLTF
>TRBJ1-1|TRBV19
CASSPRLYTEAFF
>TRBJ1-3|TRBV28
CASRQGIRGNTIYF
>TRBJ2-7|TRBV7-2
CASSLLGGQGTYEQYF
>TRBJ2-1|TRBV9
CASSVALARYNEQFF